Listed here are 20 T cell receptor beta chains from one sample, sequenced in a study of blood T cell repertoires in COVID-19. Libraries were prepared by immunoSEQ multiplex PCR; TCRdb keeps only in-frame clonotypes and omits some of them. In the table there are 200,000 to 250,000 clones, around 87% of which are singletons. Sequenced input: peripheral blood. The source of these receptors is a woman in her 70s with active or convalescent COVID-19.

The V gene is TRBV20-1, the J gene TRBJ2-5; possible D gene TRBD2, 5 bases. CDR3 length: 11 amino acids. Per the germline V gene, CDR1 is DFQATT and CDR2 is SNEGSKA (reference sequence). The CDR3 DNA reads TGCACTGGACTCGTGCAAGAGACCCAGTACTTC. It encodes CTGLVQETQYF.

CDR3 protein: CASSVGPSGSTDTQYF. DNA of the CDR3: TGTGCCAGCAGCGTAGGTCCTAGCGGATCCACAGATACGCAGTATTTT. This chain joins TRBV9 and TRBJ2-3, with 7 nucleotides matching TRBD2. J lost 2 bases, V lost 0 bases, and 6 bases had no gene match. CDR3 length: 16 amino acids. CDR1 and CDR2 from the germline V gene are SGDLS and YYNGEE.

The V and J genes are TRBV7-9 and TRBJ2-3, with TRBD2 matching over 7 bases. V shed 4 bases, J shed 2 bases, and the junction held 6 bases outside the gene matches. Germline V CDR1 and CDR2: SEHNR, FQNEAQ (reference sequence). The CDR3 extends over 15 amino acids. CDR3 sequence reads: CASSSLAGVTDTQYF. CDR3 in DNA: TGTGCCAGCAGCTCCTTAGCGGGCGTCACAGATACGCAGTATTTT.

CDR3 nucleotide sequence: TGCGCCAGCAGCAACCTCCTCAGACAAAATTCACCCCTCCACTTT. Protein: CASSNLLRQNSPLHF. This sequence joins TRBV4-1 and TRBJ1-6; D gene ambiguous. CDR1 MGHRA and CDR2 YSYEKL come from the germline V gene. The CDR3 spans 15 residues. The V gene lost 5 bases and the J gene lost 7 bases, with 15 bases spanning the gap.

The rearrangement uses TRBV25-1 and TRBJ1-6; TRBD1 aligns across 9 bases. Unmatched junction bases numbered 13, after V lost 4 bases and J lost 6 bases. The CDR3 runs 18 residues. Germline lookup yields CDR1 MGHDK and CDR2 SYGVNS. CDR3 residues: CASSGIARTGAGNSPLHF. CDR3 nucleotide sequence: TGTGCCAGCAGTGGAATAGCCCGGACAGGGGCCGGTAATTCACCCCTCCACTTT.

This clone has only a few counts. The V gene is TRBV24-1, the J gene TRBJ2-5; 9 bases agree with TRBD1. In germline, CDR1 is KGHDR, CDR2 SFDVKD. The CDR3 has 16 residues. V lost 3 bases and J lost 5; bases outside the gene matches: 9. Here the CDR3 DNA reads TGTGCCACCAGTGATCCGGGGGGACAGGGACGGGAGACCCAGTACTTC. Its protein product is CATSDPGGQGRETQYF.

The V call is TRBV6-5, the J call TRBJ1-6; D might be TRBD1 (5 bases). V lost 0 bases and J 13 bases, leaving 10 bases between the germline ends. Germline assignment: CDR1 MNHEY and CDR2 SVGAGI. The CDR3 is made up of 13 amino acids. The CDR3 spells CASSYSQDMPLHF. CDR3 DNA sequence: TGTGCCAGCAGTTACTCACAGGACATGCCCCTCCACTTT.

The V gene is TRBV6-5, the J gene TRBJ2-7; D possibly corresponds to TRBD1 (6 bases). Trimming took 6 bases from V and 5 from J, leaving 11 bases between them. In germline, CDR1 is MNHEY, CDR2 SVGAGI. The CDR3 runs to 12 residues. CDR3 DNA sequence: TGTGCCAGCAGAACAGGGAGTGACGAGCAGTACTTC. As protein: CASRTGSDEQYF.

The CDR3 loop is CSVEGYGDEQYF. For the CDR3, the DNA is TGCAGCGTTGAGGGATACGGGGACGAGCAGTACTTC. The V gene is TRBV29-1, the J gene TRBJ2-7; the D gene is possibly TRBD2 (5 bases). The CDR3 consists of 12 residues. The ends were cut back, 3 bases at V and 5 bases at J, with 11 bases in the middle. Germline CDR1 is SQVTM and CDR2 is ANQGSEA.

This clone has a single count. The CDR3: CASSGANTGELFF. The DNA of the CDR3 is TGTGCCAGTAGCGGGGCTAACACCGGGGAGCTGTTTTTT. The J gene is TRBJ2-2, the V gene TRBV3-1 (or the pseudogene TRBV3-2); 8 nucleotides agree with TRBD2. The CDR3 runs to 13 residues. Per germline, CDR1 LGHDT and CDR2 YNNKEL (reference sequence). Trimming cost V 9 bases and J 2 bases; bases outside gene matches: 2.

This chain joins TRBV4-3 and TRBJ1-6; D unclear. The CDR3 contains 13 residues. The germline gives CDR1 LGHNA, CDR2 YSLEER. Deletions cut 5 bases from V and 6 bases from J, with 8 bases between. In nucleotides, the CDR3 is TGCGCCAGCAGCGGGCAGACTAATTCACCCCTCCACTTT. This sequence encodes CASSGQTNSPLHF.

This sequence joins TRBV2 and TRBJ2-7, with a weak D call TRBD1 (5 bases). The CDR3 contains 14 residues. Per germline, CDR1 SNHLY and CDR2 FYNNEI. Trimming shortened V by 1 base and J by 0 bases, and 7 bases separated the two germline ends. In nucleotides, the CDR3 is TGTGCCAGCAGTGAAGACAGGAACTCCTACGAGCAGTACTTC. Its translation is CASSEDRNSYEQYF.

This sequence joins TRBV18 and TRBJ1-1; D remains ambiguous. The CDR3 loop spans 15 amino acids. The V gene lost 3 bases and the J gene lost 2 bases, with 13 bases spanning the gap. From germline, CDR1 is KGHSH and CDR2 LQKENI. Here the CDR3 reads CASSPAQRVNTEAFF. The CDR3 bases are TGTGCCAGCTCACCGGCCCAGAGGGTTAACACTGAAGCTTTCTTT. Full variable domain (outside the CDR3, taken from reference TRBV18 and TRBJ1-1): NAGVMQNPRHLVRRRGQEARLRCSPMKGHSHVYWYRQLPEEGLKFMVYLQKENIIDESGMPKERFSAEFPKEGPSILRIQQVVRGDSAAYFCASSPAQRVNTEAFFGQGTRLTVV.

This sequence joins TRBV5-4 and TRBJ1-1, with TRBD1 matching 7 bases. The germline V gene has CDR1 SGHNT and CDR2 YYREEE (reference sequence). V shed 1 base and J 1 base; nucleotides not matched to a gene: 7. This CDR3 region has 16 residues. CDR3 in DNA: TGTGCCAGCAGCTTGCGGGGACAGTCAAAGAACACTGAAGCTTTCTTT. This codes for CASSLRGQSKNTEAFF. Full variable domain (outside the CDR3, taken from reference TRBV5-4 and TRBJ1-1): ETGVTQSPTHLIKTRGQQVTLRCSSQSGHNTVSWYQQALGQGPQFIFQYYREEENGRGNFPPRFSGLQFPNYSSELNVNALELDDSALYLCASSLRGQSKNTEAFFGQGTRLTVV.

The chain combines TRBV4-3 with TRBJ2-1; 7 nucleotides align to TRBD2. Losses at the gene ends were 0 bases for V and 4 bases for J; bases not matched to a gene: 12. The CDR3 contains 18 residues. CDR1 is LGHNA, CDR2 YSLEER, per germline. CDR3 nucleotides: TGCGCCAGCAGCCAAGATAGCGAGAGTTGGGGGGGGTACAATGAGCAGTTCTTC. Translated, it gives CASSQDSESWGGYNEQFF.

The table lists this clone with a few counts. The V and J genes are TRBV13 and TRBJ1-2, with D possibly being TRBD1 (5 bases). The CDR3 has 14 residues. Trimming pared 4 bases from V and 4 bases from J, leaving 13 bases between. Germline CDR1 and CDR2: PRHDT and FYEKMQ (reference sequence). Here the CDR3 DNA reads TGTGCCAGCAGCTCGATGGACAAAATCTATGGCTACACCTTC. It translates to CASSSMDKIYGYTF.

V usage is TRBV7-2 and J usage is TRBJ2-1; D might be TRBD1 (6 bases). V was shortened by 1 base and J by 3 bases, with 13 bases between the two germline ends. This CDR3 has 16 residues. Germline V CDR1 and CDR2: SGHTA, FQGNSA. The CDR3 reads CASSLEYDRSYNEQFF. The CDR3 DNA is TGTGCCAGCAGCTTAGAGTACGACAGGAGCTACAATGAGCAGTTCTTC.

V and J are TRBV12-3 or TRBV12-4 and TRBJ1-4, with D unresolved. The CDR3 has 11 residues. V gave up 3 bases and J gave up 10 bases, with 6 bases separating them. The CDR3 DNA is TGTGCCAGCAGTTTTCGGGGAAAACTGTTTTTT. Translated, it gives CASSFRGKLFF.

J is TRBJ2-3 and V is TRBV3-1 (or the pseudogene TRBV3-2), with D uncertain. V shed 3 bases and J shed 0 bases, with 10 bases lying between them. This CDR3 contains 15 residues. Germline CDR1 reads LGHDT; CDR2 reads YNNKEL (reference sequence). CDR3 coding DNA: TGTGCCAGCAGCCAGGCGGAATTTAGCACAGATACGCAGTATTTT. It specifies CASSQAEFSTDTQYF.

The CDR3 DNA sequence: TGTGCCAGTAGTGAGAACTCCTACGAGCAGTACTTC. This sequence encodes CASSENSYEQYF. This chain connects TRBV19 to TRBJ2-7; no firm D call. Trimming removed 5 bases at V and 0 bases at J, with 5 bases between. The germline CDR1 and CDR2 sequences are LNHDA and SQIVND (reference sequence). This CDR3 spans 12 amino acids.